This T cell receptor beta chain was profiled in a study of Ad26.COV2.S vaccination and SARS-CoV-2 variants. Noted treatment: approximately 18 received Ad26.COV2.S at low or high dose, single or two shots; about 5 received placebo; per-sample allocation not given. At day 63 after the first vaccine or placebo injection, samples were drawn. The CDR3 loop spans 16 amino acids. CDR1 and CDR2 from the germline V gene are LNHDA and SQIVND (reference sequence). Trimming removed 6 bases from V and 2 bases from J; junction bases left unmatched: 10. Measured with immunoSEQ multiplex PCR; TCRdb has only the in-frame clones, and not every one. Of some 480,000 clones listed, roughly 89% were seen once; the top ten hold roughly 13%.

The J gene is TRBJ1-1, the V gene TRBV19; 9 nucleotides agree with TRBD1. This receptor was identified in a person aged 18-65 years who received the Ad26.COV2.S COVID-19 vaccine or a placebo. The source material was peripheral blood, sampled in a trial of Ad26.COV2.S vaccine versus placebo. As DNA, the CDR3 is TGTGCCAGTAGCTGGGGACAGGGTGGGACTAACACTGAAGCTTTCTTT. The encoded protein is CASSWGQGGTNTEAFF.